This T cell receptor beta chain derives from a study of shared clonotypes between healthy human individuals. Points from the study as a whole: The study generally estimated greater richness for naive than memory subsets.

Methods used by the authors: In the immunoSEQ data, sequences were junction-only and lacked quality scores, so filtering differed. Profiled with immunoSEQ multiplex PCR; TCRdb holds only in-frame clones, not every one. The V and J calls and clone size were taken over from that table, and D and trimming were inferred from the DNA. This sample carries fewer than 2.5 million clones, 93% of them seen once, and the ten largest clones take approximately 0.35%. As for this clone: The target antigen is unknown.

The study drew all its donors from Caucasian adults living in Nashville, Tennessee. A split of CD4+ cells into CD45RA+ naive and CD45RA-negative memory subsets was performed. Sample: naive CD4+ T cells from PBMCs. The subset is: CD45RA+ positively selected. This TCR was recovered from a young man in good health. Some clones in this sample may be carry-over from other donors' samples.

As DNA, the CDR3 is TGTGCCAGTGGACCGACAGGGGGAAACACCATATATTTT. Its protein product is CASGPTGGNTIYF. The gene calls are TRBV19 and TRBJ1-3; 7 bases are shared with TRBD1. Germline trimming cut 8 bases from V and 4 bases from J; bases unmatched to any gene: 5. The germline V gene has CDR1 LNHDA and CDR2 SQIVND (reference sequence). The CDR3 runs to 13 residues.